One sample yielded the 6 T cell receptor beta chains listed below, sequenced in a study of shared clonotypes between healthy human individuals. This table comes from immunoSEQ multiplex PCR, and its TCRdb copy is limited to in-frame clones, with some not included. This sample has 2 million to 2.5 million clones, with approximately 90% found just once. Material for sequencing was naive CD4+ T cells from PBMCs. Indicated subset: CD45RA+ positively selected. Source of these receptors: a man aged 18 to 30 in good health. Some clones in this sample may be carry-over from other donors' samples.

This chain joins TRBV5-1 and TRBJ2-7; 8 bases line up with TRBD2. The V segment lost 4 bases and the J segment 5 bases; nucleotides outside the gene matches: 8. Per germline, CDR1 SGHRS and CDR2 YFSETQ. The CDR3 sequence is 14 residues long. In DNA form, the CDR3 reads TGCGCCAGCAGCATCGGGAGGGCCGAGGACGAGCAGTACTTC. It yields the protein CASSIGRAEDEQYF.

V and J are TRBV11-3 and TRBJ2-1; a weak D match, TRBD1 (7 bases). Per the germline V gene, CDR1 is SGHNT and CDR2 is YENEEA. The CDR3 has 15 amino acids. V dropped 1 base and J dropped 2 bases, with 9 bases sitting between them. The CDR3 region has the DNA TGTGCCAGCAGCTTAGGCGGGACAGCCTACAATGAGCAGTTCTTC. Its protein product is CASSLGGTAYNEQFF.

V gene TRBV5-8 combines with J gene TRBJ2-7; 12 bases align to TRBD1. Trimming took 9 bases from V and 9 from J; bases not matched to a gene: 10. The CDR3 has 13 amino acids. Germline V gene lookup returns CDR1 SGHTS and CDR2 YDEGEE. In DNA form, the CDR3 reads TGTGCCACACAACCGGGACAGGGGGCAGGGCAGTACTTC. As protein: CATQPGQGAGQYF.

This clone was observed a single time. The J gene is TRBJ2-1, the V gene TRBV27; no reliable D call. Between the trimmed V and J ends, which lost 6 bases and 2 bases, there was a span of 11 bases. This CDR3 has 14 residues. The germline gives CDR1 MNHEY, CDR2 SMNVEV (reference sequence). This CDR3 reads CASSRQFTYNEQFF. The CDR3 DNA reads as TGTGCCAGCAGCCGACAATTCACCTACAATGAGCAGTTCTTC.

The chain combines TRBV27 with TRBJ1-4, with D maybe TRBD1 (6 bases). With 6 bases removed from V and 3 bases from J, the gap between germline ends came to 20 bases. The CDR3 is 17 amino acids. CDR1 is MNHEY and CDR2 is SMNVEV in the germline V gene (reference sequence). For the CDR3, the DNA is TGTGCCAGCAGGAGAGGGGGGTTTGGAGATCCTAATGAAAAACTGTTTTTT. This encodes CASRRGGFGDPNEKLFF. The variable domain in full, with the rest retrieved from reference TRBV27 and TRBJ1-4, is EAQVTQNPRYLITVTGKKLTVTCSQNMNHEYMSWYRQDPGLGLRQIYYSMNVEVTDKGDVPEGYKVSRKEKRNFPLILESPSPNQTSLYFCASRRGGFGDPNEKLFFGSGTQLSVL.

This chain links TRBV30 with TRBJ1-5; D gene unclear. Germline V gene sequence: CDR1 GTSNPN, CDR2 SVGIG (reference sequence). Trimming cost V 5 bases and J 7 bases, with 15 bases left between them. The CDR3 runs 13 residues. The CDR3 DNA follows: TGTGCCTGGGAGGGAGGGCTTGGGCAGCCCCAGCATTTT. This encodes CAWEGGLGQPQHF. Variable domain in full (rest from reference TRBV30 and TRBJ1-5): SQTIHQWPATLVQPVGSPLSLECTVEGTSNPNLYWYRQAAGRGLQLLFYSVGIGQISSEVPQNLSASRPQDRQFILSSKKLLLSDSGFYLCAWEGGLGQPQHFGDGTRLSIL.